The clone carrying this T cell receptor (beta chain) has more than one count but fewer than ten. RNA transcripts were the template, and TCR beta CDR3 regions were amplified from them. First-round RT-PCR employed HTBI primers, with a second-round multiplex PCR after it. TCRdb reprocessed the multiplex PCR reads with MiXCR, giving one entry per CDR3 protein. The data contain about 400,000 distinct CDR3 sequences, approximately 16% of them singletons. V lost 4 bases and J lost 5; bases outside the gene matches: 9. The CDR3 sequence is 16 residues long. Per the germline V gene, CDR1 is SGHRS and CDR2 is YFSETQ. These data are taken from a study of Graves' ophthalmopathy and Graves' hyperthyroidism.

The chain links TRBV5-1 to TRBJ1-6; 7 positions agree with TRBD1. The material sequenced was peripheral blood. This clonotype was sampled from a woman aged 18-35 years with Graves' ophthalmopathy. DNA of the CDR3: TGCGCCAGCAGCCAGACCCCTACAGGGGATAATTCACCCCTCCACTTT. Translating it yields CASSQTPTGDNSPLHF.